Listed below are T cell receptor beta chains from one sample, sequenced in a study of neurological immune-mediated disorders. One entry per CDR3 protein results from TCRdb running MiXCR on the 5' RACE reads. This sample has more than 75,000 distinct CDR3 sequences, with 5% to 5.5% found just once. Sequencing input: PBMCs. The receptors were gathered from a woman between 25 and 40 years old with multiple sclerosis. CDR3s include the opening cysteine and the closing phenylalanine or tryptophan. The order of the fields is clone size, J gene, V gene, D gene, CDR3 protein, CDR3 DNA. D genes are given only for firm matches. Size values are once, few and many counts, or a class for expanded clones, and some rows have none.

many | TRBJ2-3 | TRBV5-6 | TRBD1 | CASSSRQGRDTDTQYF | TGTGCCAGCAGCTCCCGACAGGGCAGGGACACAGATACGCAGTATTTT
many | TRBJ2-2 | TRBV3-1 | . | CASSPGRVGELFF | TGTGCCAGCAGCCCCGGCAGGGTTGGGGAGCTGTTTTTT
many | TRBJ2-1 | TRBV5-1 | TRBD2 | CASRRAGGPDNEQFF | TGCGCCAGCAGAAGGGCGGGAGGGCCGGACAATGAGCAGTTCTTC
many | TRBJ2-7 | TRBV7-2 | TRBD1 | CASSLGAGGQYEQYF | TGTGCCAGCAGCTTAGGGGCAGGGGGCCAGTACGAGCAGTACTTC
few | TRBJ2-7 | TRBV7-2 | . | CASSPFPSSSYEQYF | TGTGCCAGCAGCCCCTTCCCCTCTAGCTCCTACGAGCAGTACTTC
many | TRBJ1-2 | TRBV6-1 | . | CASSGTFGLDGYTF | TGTGCCAGCAGTGGGACATTCGGACTCGATGGCTACACCTTC
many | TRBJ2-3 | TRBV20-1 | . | CSASLLPNTDTQYF | TGCAGTGCTAGCCTGCTCCCTAACACAGATACGCAGTATTTT
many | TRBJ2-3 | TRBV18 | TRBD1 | CASSPLGQSTDTQYF | TGTGCCAGCTCACCCCTGGGACAGAGCACAGATACGCAGTATTTT
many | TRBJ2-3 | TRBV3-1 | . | CASSQEGGVPRRVRDTQYF | TGTGCCAGCAGCCAAGAAGGAGGGGTCCCGCGACGGGTAAGAGATACGCAGTATTTT
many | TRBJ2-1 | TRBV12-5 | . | CASGLQSIHEQFF | TGTGCTAGTGGTTTGCAGTCAATCCATGAGCAGTTCTTC
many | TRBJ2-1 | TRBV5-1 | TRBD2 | CASTPGLAGPNEQFF | TGCGCCAGCACTCCGGGACTAGCGGGCCCCAATGAGCAGTTCTTC
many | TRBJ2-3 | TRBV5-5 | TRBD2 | CASSSGLATQYF | TGTGCCAGCAGCTCGGGACTAGCAACGCAGTATTTT
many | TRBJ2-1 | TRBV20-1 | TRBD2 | CSARDPGLAGYNEQFF | TGCAGTGCTAGAGATCCGGGACTAGCGGGGTACAATGAGCAGTTCTTC
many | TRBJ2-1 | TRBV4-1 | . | CASSLPLSSVRYDNEQFF | TGCGCCAGCAGCCTCCCACTCTCTAGCGTCAGGTACGACAATGAGCAGTTCTTC
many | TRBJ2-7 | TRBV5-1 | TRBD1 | CASSFEQGADEQYF | TGCGCCAGCAGCTTTGAACAGGGGGCAGACGAGCAGTACTTC
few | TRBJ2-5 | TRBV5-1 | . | CASSLLTETQYF | TGCGCCAGCAGCCTACTGACGGAGACCCAGTACTTC
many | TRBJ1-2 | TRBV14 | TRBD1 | CASSQTFGTGEGYTF | TGTGCCAGCAGCCAAACCTTCGGGACAGGGGAGGGCTACACCTTC
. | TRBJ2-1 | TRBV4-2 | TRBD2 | CASSQDTGLADYNEQFF | TGTGCCAGCAGCCAAGATACGGGACTAGCGGATTACAATGAGCAGTTCTTC
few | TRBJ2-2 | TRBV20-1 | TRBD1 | CSARDLQGAAGELFF | TGCAGTGCTAGAGATCTCCAGGGGGCAGCCGGGGAGCTGTTTTTT
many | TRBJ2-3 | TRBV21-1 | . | CASIGTDTQYF | TGTGCCAGCATTGGGACAGATACGCAGTATTTT
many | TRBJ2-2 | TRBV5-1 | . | CASQRRDYTGELFF | TGCGCCAGCCAGCGCAGAGATTACACCGGGGAGCTGTTTTTT
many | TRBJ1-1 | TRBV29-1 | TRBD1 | CSVTGQGSHLAEAFF | TGCAGCGTTACGGGACAGGGGAGTCATCTGGCTGAAGCTTTCTTT
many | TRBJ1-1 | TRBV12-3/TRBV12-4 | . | CASTDGRLPMNTEAFF | TGTGCCAGCACCGATGGACGATTACCCATGAACACTGAAGCTTTCTTT
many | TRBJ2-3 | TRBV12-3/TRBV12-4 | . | CASSFPATDTQYF | TGTGCCAGCAGTTTTCCGGCCACAGATACGCAGTATTTT
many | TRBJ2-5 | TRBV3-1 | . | CASSHSDQETQYF | TGTGCCAGCAGCCACTCCGACCAAGAGACCCAGTACTTC
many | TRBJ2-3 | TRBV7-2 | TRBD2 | CASSLGPASGFTDTQYF | TGTGCCAGCAGCTTAGGGCCCGCTAGCGGCTTCACAGATACGCAGTATTTT
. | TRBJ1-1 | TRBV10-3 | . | CAITRSGRDTEAFF | TGTGCCATCACACGTTCGGGGAGGGACACTGAAGCTTTCTTT